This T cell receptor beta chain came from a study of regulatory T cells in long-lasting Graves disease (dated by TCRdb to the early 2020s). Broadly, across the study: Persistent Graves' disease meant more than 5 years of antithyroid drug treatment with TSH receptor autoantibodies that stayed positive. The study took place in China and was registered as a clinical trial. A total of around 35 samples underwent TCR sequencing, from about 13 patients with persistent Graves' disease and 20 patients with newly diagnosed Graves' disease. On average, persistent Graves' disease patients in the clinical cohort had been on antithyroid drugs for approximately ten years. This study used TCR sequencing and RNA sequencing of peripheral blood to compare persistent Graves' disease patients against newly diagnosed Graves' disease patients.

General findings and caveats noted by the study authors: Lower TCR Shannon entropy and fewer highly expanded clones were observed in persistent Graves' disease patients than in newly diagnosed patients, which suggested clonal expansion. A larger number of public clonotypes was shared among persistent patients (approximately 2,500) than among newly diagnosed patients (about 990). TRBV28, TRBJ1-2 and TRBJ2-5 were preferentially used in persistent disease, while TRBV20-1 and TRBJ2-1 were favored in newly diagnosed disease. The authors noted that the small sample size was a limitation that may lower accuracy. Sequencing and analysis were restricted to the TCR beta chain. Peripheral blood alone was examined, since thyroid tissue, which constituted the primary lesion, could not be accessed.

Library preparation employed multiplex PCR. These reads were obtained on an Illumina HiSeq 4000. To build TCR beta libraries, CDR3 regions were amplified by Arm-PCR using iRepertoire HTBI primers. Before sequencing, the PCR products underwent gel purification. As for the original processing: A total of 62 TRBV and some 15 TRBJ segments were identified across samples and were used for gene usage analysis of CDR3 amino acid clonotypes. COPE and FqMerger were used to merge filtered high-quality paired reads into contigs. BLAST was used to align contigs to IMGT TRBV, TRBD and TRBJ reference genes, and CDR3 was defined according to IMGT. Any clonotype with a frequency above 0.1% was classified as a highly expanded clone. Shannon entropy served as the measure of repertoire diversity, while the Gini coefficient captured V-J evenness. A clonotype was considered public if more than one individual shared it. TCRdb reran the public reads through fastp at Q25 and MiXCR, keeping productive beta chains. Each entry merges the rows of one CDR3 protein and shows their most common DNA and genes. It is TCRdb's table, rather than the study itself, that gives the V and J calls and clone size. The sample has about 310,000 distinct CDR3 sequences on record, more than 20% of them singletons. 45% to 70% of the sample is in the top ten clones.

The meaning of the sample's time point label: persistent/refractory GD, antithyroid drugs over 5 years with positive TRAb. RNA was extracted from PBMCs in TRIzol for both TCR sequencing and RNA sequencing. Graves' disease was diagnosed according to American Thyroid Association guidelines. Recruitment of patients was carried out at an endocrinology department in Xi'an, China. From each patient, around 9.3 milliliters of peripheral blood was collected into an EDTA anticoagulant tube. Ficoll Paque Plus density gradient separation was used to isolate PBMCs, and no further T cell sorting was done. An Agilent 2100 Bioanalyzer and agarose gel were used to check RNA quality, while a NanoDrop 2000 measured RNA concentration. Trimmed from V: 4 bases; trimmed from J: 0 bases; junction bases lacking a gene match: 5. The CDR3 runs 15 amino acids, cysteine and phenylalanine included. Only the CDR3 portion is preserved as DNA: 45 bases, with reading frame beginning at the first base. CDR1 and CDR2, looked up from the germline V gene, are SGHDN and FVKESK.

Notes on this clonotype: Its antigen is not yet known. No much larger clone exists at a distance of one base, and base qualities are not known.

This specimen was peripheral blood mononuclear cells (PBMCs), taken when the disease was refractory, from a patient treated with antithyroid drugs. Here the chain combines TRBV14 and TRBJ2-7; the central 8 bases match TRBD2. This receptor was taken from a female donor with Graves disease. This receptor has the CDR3 CASSRASGLSYEQYF. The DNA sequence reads TGTGCCAGCAGCCGGGCTAGCGGGCTCTCCTACGAGCAGTACTTC.